A single sample gave rise to the 27 T cell receptor beta chains below, sequenced in a study of Graves' ophthalmopathy and Graves' hyperthyroidism. As the template, RNA transcripts were used to amplify TCR beta CDR3 regions. HTBI primers were employed in first-round RT-PCR, then a second-round multiplex PCR followed. TCRdb recomputed calls from the multiplex PCR reads with MiXCR, one row per CDR3 protein. In the table there are a few hundred thousand distinct CDR3 sequences, approximately 18% of which are singletons. The specimen was peripheral blood. The receptor source for this set is an adult woman with stable Graves' hyperthyroidism.

This clonotype was detected ten times or more. The chain has TRBV7-2 and TRBJ1-1; the D is unclear. CDR1 is SGHTA, CDR2 FQGNSA, per germline. There are 14 residues in the CDR3. Trimming took off 6 bases at V and 3 bases at J, with 14 bases between the two ends. CDR3 sequence (DNA): TGTGCCAGCAGGGGGTATGGCAAGGACACTGAAGCTTTCTTT. Protein sequence: CASRGYGKDTEAFF.

This clonotype was detected many times. V usage is TRBV5-1 and J usage is TRBJ1-1; no firm D call. This CDR3 has 17 amino acids. The V and J ends lost 1 base and 0 bases respectively, with 16 bases between them. Germline V gene sequence: CDR1 SGHRS, CDR2 YFSETQ. This CDR3 reads CASSLSQVFRMNTEAFF. CDR3 bases: TGCGCCAGCAGCTTGAGTCAAGTTTTTCGGATGAACACTGAAGCTTTCTTT.

This clonotype was observed at least ten times. The rearrangement uses TRBV12-3 or TRBV12-4 and TRBJ1-1; TRBD1 aligns across 9 bases. The CDR3 consists of 12 residues. Germline trimming cut 4 bases from V and 11 bases from J; bases unmatched to any gene: 5. This CDR3 reads CASSSQGARAFF. In DNA, the CDR3 is TGTGCCAGCAGTTCACAGGGGGCGCGGGCTTTCTTT.

This clonotype was recorded many times. V is TRBV5-1 and J is TRBJ1-1; a possible D gene is TRBD1 (5 bases). Germline lookup yields CDR1 SGHRS and CDR2 YFSETQ. The length of the CDR3 is 11 residues. Trimming removed 4 bases from V and 8 bases from J, with 9 bases in between. CDR3 in amino acids: CASSAGTEAFF. DNA of the CDR3: TGCGCCAGCAGCGCTGGGACCGAAGCTTTCTTT.

This clonotype was detected once. The chain recombines TRBV20-1 with TRBJ1-1; D is uncertain. V was pared by 7 bases and J by 9 bases, with 18 bases between. The CDR3 runs 12 residues. Germline values: CDR1 DFQATT, CDR2 SNEGSKA (reference sequence). The chain's CDR3 is CSVSVGRVKAFF. The CDR3 nucleotides read TGCAGTGTTAGCGTTGGACGGGTCAAAGCTTTCTTT.

In its sample, this clonotype was seen a few times. The CDR3: CASSQLPWDSPDTEAFF. CDR3 coding DNA: TGCGCCAGCAGCCAACTACCTTGGGACAGCCCCGACACTGAAGCTTTCTTT. The V and J genes are TRBV4-1 and TRBJ1-1, with 7 bases fitting TRBD1. CDR3 length equals 17 residues. The trim removed 2 bases at V and 3 bases at J, leaving 12 bases unmatched. The germline gives CDR1 MGHRA, CDR2 YSYEKL.

In regard to this clonotype: The junction departs from the called germline gene at one end, perhaps through a read error. The chain links TRBV5-4 to TRBJ1-5, with 7 bases matching TRBD1. The CDR3 covers 13 residues. Germline V gene data show CDR1 as SGHNT and CDR2 as YYREEE (reference sequence). The CDR3 spells CAGSPGQNQPQHF. CDR3 in DNA: TGTGCCGGCAGCCCGGGACAGAATCAGCCCCAGCATTTT.

This clonotype was seen only a few times. V usage is TRBV20-1 and J usage is TRBJ2-2; D is uncertain. Germline V gene data show CDR1 as DFQATT and CDR2 as SNEGSKA (reference sequence). The CDR3 is 13 residues long. Trimming left V 2 bases short and J 4 bases short, with 8 bases between. The DNA for the CDR3 is TGCAGTGCTAGAAGCCGGTCCACCGGGGAGCTGTTTTTT. Its protein is CSARSRSTGELFF.

This clonotype showed up many times. The V call is TRBV7-8, the J call TRBJ2-2; the D is unclear. The CDR3 sequence is 13 residues long. V shed 3 bases and J shed 4 bases, with 6 bases lying between them. Germline V gives CDR1 SGHVS, CDR2 FQNEAQ. The CDR3 is CASSFRSTGELFF. The CDR3, as DNA: TGTGCCAGCAGCTTCAGATCCACCGGGGAGCTGTTTTTT.

V is TRBV2 and J is TRBJ2-6; maybe TRBD1 (5 bases). The CDR3 extends over 15 amino acids. V lost 6 bases to trimming and J lost 1 base, with 10 bases between them. Per the germline V gene, CDR1 is SNHLY and CDR2 is FYNNEI. The chain's CDR3 is CASRTDTSGANVLTF. DNA for the CDR3: TGTGCCAGCAGGACAGACACGTCTGGGGCCAACGTCCTGACTTTC.

There are many counts of this clonotype. The chain is built from TRBV20-1 and TRBJ2-7; D gene unclear. CDR1 is DFQATT and CDR2 is SNEGSKA in the germline V gene (reference sequence). There are 14 residues in the CDR3. Deletions cut 1 base from V and 6 bases from J, with 16 bases between. CDR3 sequence (DNA): TGCAGTGCTAGAGTCCGGACCCCACCCAGCGAGCAGTACTTC. This gives the protein CSARVRTPPSEQYF.

The gene calls are TRBV24-1 and TRBJ2-5; 9 bases agree with TRBD1. This CDR3 region has 15 residues. Trimming cost V 4 bases and J 7 bases; bases outside gene matches: 9. Germline V lookup: CDR1 KGHDR, CDR2 SFDVKD. CDR3 loop: CATSDSARDRATQYF. The CDR3 DNA follows: TGTGCCACCAGTGACTCCGCCCGGGACAGGGCGACCCAGTACTTC.

This clonotype was picked up many times. This rearrangement joins TRBV12-5 to TRBJ2-5, with a tentative D call TRBD1 (6 bases). The CDR3 is 18 residues long. V gave up 6 bases and J gave up 0 bases, with 23 bases separating them. CDR1 LGHNT and CDR2 FRNRAP come from the germline V gene. The chain's CDR3 is CASGSKTGTPQYQETQYF. The CDR3 DNA follows: TGTGCTAGTGGCTCCAAAACCGGGACACCCCAGTACCAAGAGACCCAGTACTTC.

Ten or more counts support this clonotype. V is TRBV5-1 and J is TRBJ1-1; no clear D. Germline V gene data show CDR1 as SGHRS and CDR2 as YFSETQ. This CDR3 has 14 amino acids. The V end was cut by 2 bases, the J end by 0 bases, with 8 bases between. CDR3 residues: CASSFGNMNTEAFF. The CDR3 DNA reads TGCGCCAGCAGCTTCGGAAACATGAACACTGAAGCTTTCTTT.

The table lists this clonotype with many counts. V and J are TRBV3-1 and TRBJ2-7, with TRBD1 identical over 8 bases. CDR3 length: 11 residues. Unmatched junction bases numbered 2, after V lost 4 bases and J lost 9 bases. From germline, CDR1 is LGHDT and CDR2 YNNKEL (reference sequence). CDR3 in DNA: TGTGCCAGCAGCCCCGGGACAGGGCAGTACTTC. Translation: CASSPGTGQYF.

This clonotype came up many times. The DNA for the CDR3 is TGTGCCAGCAGCCCCGGGACTAGCGGGAGAGGGACCTACGAGCAGTACTTC. It is translated as CASSPGTSGRGTYEQYF. The rearrangement uses TRBV11-1 and TRBJ2-7; 14 bases fit TRBD2. After removal of 5 bases from V and 2 bases from J, the junction contained 8 bases not matched to a gene. From germline, CDR1 is SGHAT and CDR2 FQDESV (reference sequence). The CDR3 runs 17 residues.

This clonotype was detected ten times or more. V and J are TRBV28 and TRBJ1-2; 8 bases agree with TRBD1. This CDR3 comprises 18 residues. The germline V gene encodes CDR1 MDHEN and CDR2 SYDVKM. Unmatched junction bases numbered 15, after V lost 4 bases and J lost 2 bases. For the CDR3, the DNA is TGTGCCAGCAGTTCAAAACGACAGGGGCGAATTTTCAACTATGGCTACACCTTC. Amino acids: CASSSKRQGRIFNYGYTF.

This clonotype has at least ten counts. In nucleotides, the CDR3 is TGTGCCAGCAGCAAAACCTACACCGGGGAGCTGTTTTTT. Protein product: CASSKTYTGELFF. The rearrangement uses TRBV7-3 and TRBJ2-2; D is unresolved. Trimming removed 5 bases at V and 3 bases at J, with 7 bases between. The CDR3 extends over 13 amino acids. Germline loops: CDR1 SGHTA, CDR2 FQGTGA.

This clonotype was recorded many times. This sequence joins TRBV6-1 and TRBJ1-6, with D hard to call. V was clipped by 4 bases and J by 7 bases, with 8 bases between them. CDR1 and CDR2 from the germline V gene are MNHNS and SASEGT. The CDR3 covers 13 residues. The CDR3 coding sequence is TGTGCCAGCAGTGCCCTGGAGAATTCACCCCTCCACTTT. This translates into CASSALENSPLHF.

This clonotype was counted only a few times. The chain uses TRBV4-3 and TRBJ1-1, with a possible D match to TRBD1 (6 bases). This CDR3 is 14 amino acids long. The germline V gene has CDR1 LGHNA and CDR2 YSLEER. V shed 6 bases and J shed 5 bases, with 16 bases lying between them. The CDR3 nucleotides are TGCGCCAGCAGATTGGGGGGCGCGGGAACTGAAGCTTTCTTT. Encoded protein: CASRLGGAGTEAFF.

The sample holds many counts of this clonotype. This rearrangement joins TRBV4-2 to TRBJ1-2; 7 bases are shared with TRBD1. Germline CDR1 is LGHNA and CDR2 is YNFKEQ. Trimming took 4 bases from V and 4 from J; bases not matched to a gene: 6. The CDR3 covers 14 residues. The CDR3 reads CASSPGTASYGYTF. The CDR3 DNA is TGTGCCAGCAGCCCAGGGACAGCAAGCTATGGCTACACCTTC.

Concerning this clonotype itself: This may stem from a read error, because a much larger clone lies one nucleotide away. The genes are TRBV5-1 and TRBJ1-2; D is possibly TRBD1 (5 bases). Germline CDR1 SGHRS, CDR2 YFSETQ. CDR3 length: 16 amino acids. Trimming took 4 bases from V and 4 from J, leaving 20 bases between them. The CDR3 DNA reads as TGCGCCAGCAGCGCAAGGACGGGGGGGTCCGGCTATGGCTACACCTTC. It encodes CASSARTGGSGYGYTF.

The chain is built from TRBV4-3 and TRBJ2-7; 10 bases are shared with TRBD2. The CDR3 spans 17 residues. CDR1 is LGHNA and CDR2 is YSLEER in the germline V gene. The J segment lost 4 bases and the V segment lost 1 base, leaving 10 bases of the junction unmatched. CDR3 sequence: CASSQGGAAGGRYEQYF. DNA for the CDR3: TGCGCCAGCAGCCAAGGTGGGGCAGCGGGAGGGCGGTACGAGCAGTACTTC.

V and J are TRBV6-1 and TRBJ1-2; tentative D call: TRBD1 (6 bases). The ends were cut back, 3 bases at V and 0 bases at J, with 11 bases in the middle. The CDR3 runs to 15 residues. CDR1 is MNHNS, CDR2 SASEGT, per germline. CDR3 nucleotide sequence: TGTGCCAGCAGTGAGAGGGGGGTCTCTAACTATGGCTACACCTTC. Translated, it gives CASSERGVSNYGYTF.

This clonotype showed up many times. The V call is TRBV6-2 or TRBV6-3, the J call TRBJ1-5; possibly TRBD1 for D (5 bases). V lost 6 bases and J lost 4, with 19 bases in between. Germline CDR1 reads MNHEY; CDR2 reads SVGEGT. The CDR3 totals 16 residues. The CDR3 loop is CASSPQTGRRNQPQHF. The CDR3 bases are TGTGCCAGCAGCCCCCAGACGGGACGGAGGAATCAGCCCCAGCATTTT.

As concerns this clonotype: Since no conserved phenylalanine or tryptophan closes the CDR3, a read error is the likely cause. This chain connects TRBV7-2 to TRBJ2-7, with 8 bases lining up with TRBD2. From germline, CDR1 is SGHTA and CDR2 FQGNSA. The trim removed 3 bases at V and 3 bases at J, leaving 4 bases unmatched. CDR3 length equals 14 residues. CDR3 protein: CASSFSSGVYEQYY. The CDR3 DNA reads TGTGCCAGCAGCTTTAGTAGCGGGGTCTACGAGCAGTACTAC.

The gene calls are TRBV6-4 and TRBJ2-2; 10 bases fit TRBD2. The CDR3 is made up of 18 amino acids. Germline V lookup: CDR1 MRHNA, CDR2 SNTAGT. Trimming took 2 bases from V and 5 from J; bases not matched to a gene: 11. CDR3 nucleotide sequence: TGTGCCAGCAGTGACGGTACTAGCGGGATGGTAAGGACCGGGGAGCTGTTTTTT. It codes for CASSDGTSGMVRTGELFF.